This TCR beta chain appears in the sequencing data of a study of T cells in Graves' hyperthyroidism and ophthalmopathy. Points from the study as a whole: Most expanded thyroid clonotypes above 0.001 also appeared in blood.

TCR beta CDR3 regions were amplified from RNA transcripts. Initially, a first-round RT-PCR of the TCR CDR3 employed the HTBI primer set. Using its own MiXCR run on the multiplex PCR reads, TCRdb lists one record per CDR3 protein. Among some 400,000 distinct CDR3 sequences listed, roughly 13% were seen once. Germline CDR1 and CDR2: MNHNS and SASEGT. V lost 5 bases and J 5 bases, leaving 16 bases between the germline ends. There are 14 residues in the CDR3. Subjects aged 18 to 65 presented with newly diagnosed hyperthyroidism of less than 2 months' duration. Using 10 ml of fresh peripheral blood, PBMCs were prepared. At least ten counts were recorded for this clonotype. Its target is unknown.

This sequence was found in a young man with Graves' hyperthyroidism that later progressed to Graves' ophthalmopathy. Sequenced: blood. The chain couples TRBV6-1 to TRBJ2-7, with D possibly being TRBD1 or TRBD2 (6 bases each). CDR3 residues: CASSIGGGFHEQYF. CDR3 nucleotides: TGTGCCAGCAGTATCGGAGGGGGTTTCCACGAGCAGTACTTC.